This TCR beta chain was captured by sequencing in a study of T cell clonotyping in hematopoietic cell transplantation. Study observations and caveats: Recipient TCR diversity dropped after transplant; expanded clonotypes rose from day 30 to 180.

Germline V gene data show CDR1 as MNHNS and CDR2 as SASEGT. V was clipped by 1 base and J by 14 bases; unmatched bases: 9. The CDR3 sequence is 15 residues long. Using immunoSEQ multiplex PCR, the repertoire was profiled, and TCRdb retains in-frame clones only, with some absent. The table records 3,500 to 5,000 clones, about 17% of them present only once. Samples: about 28 days before transplant, then days 30, 100 and 180 after. Details on this clone: Its antigen is undetermined.

J is TRBJ1-6 and V is TRBV6-1; the match to TRBD1 covers 9 bases. This sequence was found in a male patient aged 50 or older who had an allogeneic stem cell transplant from a related donor, so the T cells may come from the graft donor. Some clones in this sample may be carry-over from other donors' samples. The sequenced sample was peripheral blood mononuclear cells, obtained 30 days after allogeneic stem cell transplant. CDR3 in amino acids: CASSEEGTGIRTLHF. The CDR3 coding sequence is TGTGCCAGCAGTGAAGAAGGGACAGGGATCCGGACCCTCCACTTT.